This T cell receptor (beta chain) was captured by sequencing in a study of naive and memory T cell subsets (dated by TCRdb to about 2017). A note on the overall study: According to the figure summarizing the samples, there were about 10 blood donors, 7 tuberculin skin test biopsies and 3 saline control biopsies. PCR2 was typically a SYBR Green qPCR stopped at a set threshold; low-input samples could instead use end-point PCR (around 6 cycles).

The CDR3 spans 14 residues, from the cysteine through the phenylalanine. Of all the DNA, just the CDR3 is kept, 42 bases in frame from base 1. CDR1 MNHNS and CDR2 SASEGT are derived from the germline V gene. Deletion took 10 bases off V and 0 bases off J, with a span of 14 bases between the germline ends. Using 3' ligation of a UMI-containing oligonucleotide to TCR cDNA, the study laid out a robust and sensitive protocol to amplify, sequence and analyze TCRs. For whole blood analysis, 2.5 ml of peripheral blood was collected from healthy adult volunteers into Tempus tubes, and RNA was extracted following the manufacturer's instructions. Total RNA, without cell sorting, was DNase treated with RQ1 DNase before reverse transcription, targeting roughly 1 to 1,100 ng input. Skin biopsy and whole blood libraries were made to test pipeline robustness in samples where T cells form a minority population.

This clonotype appeared a few times. Its antigen is not yet known. No base quality information exists; no much larger clone differs at one position. Receptors were amplified or captured by 5' RACE. Four rounds of PCR, run with the SP2 primer together with nested alpha and beta constant region primers, were used to amplify the ligated cDNA. TCR RNA was reverse transcribed with SuperScript IV using alpha and beta constant region primers for the blood and skin samples. T4 RNA ligase 1 was used to ligate an oligonucleotide containing the Illumina SP2 primer and a UMI to the 3' end of the cDNA. To prevent hairpin formation, the 12-nucleotide UMI was made up of two random hexamers with an eight-base spacer between them. From the second PCR onward, TCR alpha and beta chain libraries were processed separately and dual indexed for multiplexing. After pooling, the indexed libraries were analyzed by capillary electrophoresis and sequenced on either an Illumina MiSeq or NextSeq. PhiX DNA at about 4.5-7.5% was added to the libraries to raise base diversity and improve cluster recognition. The source study handled its data this way. UMIs were extracted from read 2 by Demultiplexor and combined with the TCR sequence from read 1, and reads were split according to sample indices. V and J genes and V-J junctions were identified by Decombinator, which gave every TCR a five-part identifier that included V and J deletions. Collapsinator relied on UMIs to correct both sequencing errors and PCR amplification heterogeneity, producing a UMI-based abundance for each TCR. CDR3Translator turned identifiers into nucleotide sequence, translated the nucleotide sequence into amino acids, and pulled out CDR3 regions based on terminal motifs. Error-corrected alpha and beta TCR counts from blood and skin were compared after normalization to input RNA amount. The public reads were reprocessed in TCRdb via fastp at Q25 and MiXCR, keeping in-frame beta chains. Rows with one shared CDR3 protein collapse into an entry with the most common genes and DNA. For this entry, the V and J calls and clone size follow TCRdb and not the study's own pipeline. The sample contains tens of thousands of distinct CDR3 sequences, 7.6% of them found a single time. The ten largest clones represent 9.8% of the sample.

The study at large found these results: The RNA-based method was acknowledged as potentially sensitive to TCR transcript changes with T cell activation and differentiation.

This TCR was sampled from a female donor in good health. This chain joins TRBV6-1 to TRBJ2-3, with no confidently assigned D gene. The CDR3 protein is CAIYRLSSTDTQYF. The DNA sequence is as follows: TGTGCCATTTACCGGCTCTCTAGCACAGATACGCAGTATTTT.